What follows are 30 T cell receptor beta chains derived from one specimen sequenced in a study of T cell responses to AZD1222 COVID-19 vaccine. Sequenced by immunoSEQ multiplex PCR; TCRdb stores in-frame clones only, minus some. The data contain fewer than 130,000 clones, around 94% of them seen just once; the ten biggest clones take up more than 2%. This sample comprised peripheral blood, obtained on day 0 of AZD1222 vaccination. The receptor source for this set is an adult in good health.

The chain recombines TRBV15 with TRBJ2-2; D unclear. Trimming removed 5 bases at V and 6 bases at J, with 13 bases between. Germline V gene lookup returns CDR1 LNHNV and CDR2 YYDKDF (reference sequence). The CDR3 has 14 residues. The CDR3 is CATSGFRSPGELFF. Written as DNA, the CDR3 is TGTGCCACCAGCGGGTTTAGAAGTCCCGGGGAGCTGTTTTTT. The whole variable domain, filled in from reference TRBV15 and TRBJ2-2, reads DAMVIQNPRYQVTQFGKPVTLSCSQTLNHNVMYWYQQKSSQAPKLLFHYYDKDFNNEADTPDNFQSRRPNTSFCFLDIRSPGLGDTAMYLCATSGFRSPGELFFGEGSRLTVL.

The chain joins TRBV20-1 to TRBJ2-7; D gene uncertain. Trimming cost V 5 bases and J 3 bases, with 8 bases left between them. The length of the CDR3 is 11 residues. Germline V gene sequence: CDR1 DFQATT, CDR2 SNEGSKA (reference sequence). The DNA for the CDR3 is TGCAGTGCTCCACTTGGCTACGAGCAGTACTTC. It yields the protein CSAPLGYEQYF.

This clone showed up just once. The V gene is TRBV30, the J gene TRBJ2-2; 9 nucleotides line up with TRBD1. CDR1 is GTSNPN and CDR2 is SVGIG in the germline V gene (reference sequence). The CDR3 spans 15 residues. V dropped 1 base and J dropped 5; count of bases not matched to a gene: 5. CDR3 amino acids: CAWSAPGQGTGELFF. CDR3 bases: TGTGCCTGGAGTGCTCCGGGACAGGGAACCGGGGAGCTGTTTTTT.

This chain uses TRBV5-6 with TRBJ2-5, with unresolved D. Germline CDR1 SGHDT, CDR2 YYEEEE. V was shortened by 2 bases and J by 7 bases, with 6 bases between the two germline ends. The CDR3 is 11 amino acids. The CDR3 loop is CASSLGWTQYF. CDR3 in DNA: TGTGCCAGCAGCTTAGGTTGGACCCAGTACTTC. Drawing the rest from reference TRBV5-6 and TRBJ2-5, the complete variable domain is DAGVTQSPTHLIKTRGQQVTLRCSPKSGHDTVSWYQQALGQGPQFIFQYYEEEERQRGNFPDRFSGHQFPNYSSELNVNALLLGDSALYLCASSLGWTQYFGPGTRLLVL.

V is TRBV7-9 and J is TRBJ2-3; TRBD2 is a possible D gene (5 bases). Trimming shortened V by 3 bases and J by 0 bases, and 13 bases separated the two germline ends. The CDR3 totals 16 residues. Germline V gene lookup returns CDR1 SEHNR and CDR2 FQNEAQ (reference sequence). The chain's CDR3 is CASSFSLRGSTDTQYF. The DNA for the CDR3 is TGTGCCAGCAGCTTTTCTCTGCGCGGGAGCACAGATACGCAGTATTTT.

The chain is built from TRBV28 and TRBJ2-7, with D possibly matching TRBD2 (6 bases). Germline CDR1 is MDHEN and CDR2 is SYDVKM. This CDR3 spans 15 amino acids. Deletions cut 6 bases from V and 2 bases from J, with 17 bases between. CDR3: CASRARGTPAYEQYF. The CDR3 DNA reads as TGTGCCAGCAGGGCCCGCGGGACTCCGGCCTACGAGCAGTACTTC.

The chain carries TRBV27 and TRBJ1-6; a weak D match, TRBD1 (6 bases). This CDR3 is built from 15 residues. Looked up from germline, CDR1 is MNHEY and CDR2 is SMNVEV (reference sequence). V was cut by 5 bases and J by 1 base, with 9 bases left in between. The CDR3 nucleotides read TGTGCCAGCAGTAACGGACAGTCCTATAATTCACCCCTCCACTTT. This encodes CASSNGQSYNSPLHF.

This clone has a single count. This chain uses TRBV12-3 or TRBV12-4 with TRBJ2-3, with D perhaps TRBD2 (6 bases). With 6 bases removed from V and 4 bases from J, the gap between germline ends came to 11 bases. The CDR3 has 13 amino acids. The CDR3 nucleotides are TGTGCCAGCAGGGGAGGTCGGCCAGATACGCAGTATTTT. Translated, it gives CASRGGRPDTQYF.

The CDR3 DNA is TGTGCCAGCAGTTGGTCTAGCGGGCAGGCCCAGTACTTC. Amino acids: CASSWSSGQAQYF. V and J are TRBV28 and TRBJ2-5, with 8 bases matching TRBD2. Germline loops: CDR1 MDHEN, CDR2 SYDVKM. The CDR3 totals 13 residues. Unmatched junction bases numbered 7, after V lost 4 bases and J lost 9 bases.

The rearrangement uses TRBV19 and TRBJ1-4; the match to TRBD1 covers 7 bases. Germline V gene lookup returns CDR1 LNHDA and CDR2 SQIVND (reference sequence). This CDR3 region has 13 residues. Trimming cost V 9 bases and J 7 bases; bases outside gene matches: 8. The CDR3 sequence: CASRQGLTEKLFF. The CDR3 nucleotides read TGTGCCAGCCGACAGGGATTAACTGAAAAACTGTTTTTT.

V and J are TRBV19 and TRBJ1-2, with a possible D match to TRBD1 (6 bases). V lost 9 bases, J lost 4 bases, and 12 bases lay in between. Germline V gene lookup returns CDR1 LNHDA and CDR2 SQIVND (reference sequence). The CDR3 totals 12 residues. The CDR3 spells CASTEGVYGYTF. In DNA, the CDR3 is TGTGCCAGCACGGAGGGGGTCTATGGCTACACCTTC.

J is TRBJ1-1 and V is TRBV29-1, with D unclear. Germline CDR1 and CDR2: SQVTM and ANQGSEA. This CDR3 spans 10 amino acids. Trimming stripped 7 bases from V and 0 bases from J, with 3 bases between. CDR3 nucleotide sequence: TGCAGCGCCTTGAACACTGAAGCTTTCTTT. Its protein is CSALNTEAFF. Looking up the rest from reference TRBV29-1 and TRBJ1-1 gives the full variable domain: SAVISQKPSRDICQRGTSLTIQCQVDSQVTMMFWYRQQPGQSLTLIATANQGSEATYESGFVIDKFPISRPNLTFSTLTVSNMSPEDSSIYLCSALNTEAFFGQGTRLTVV.

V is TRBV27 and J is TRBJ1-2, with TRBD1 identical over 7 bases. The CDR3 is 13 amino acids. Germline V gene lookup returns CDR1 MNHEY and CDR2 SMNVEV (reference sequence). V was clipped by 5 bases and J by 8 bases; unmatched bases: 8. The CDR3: CASSLGNRGGYTF. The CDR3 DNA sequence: TGTGCCAGCAGTCTCGGGAACAGGGGCGGCTACACCTTC.

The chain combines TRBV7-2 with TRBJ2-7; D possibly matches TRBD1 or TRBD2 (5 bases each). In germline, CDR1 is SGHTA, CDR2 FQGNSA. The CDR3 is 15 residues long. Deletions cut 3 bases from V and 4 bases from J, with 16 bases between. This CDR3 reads CASSFNGGFGYEQYF. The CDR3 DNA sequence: TGTGCCAGCAGCTTTAATGGGGGATTTGGGTACGAGCAGTACTTC.

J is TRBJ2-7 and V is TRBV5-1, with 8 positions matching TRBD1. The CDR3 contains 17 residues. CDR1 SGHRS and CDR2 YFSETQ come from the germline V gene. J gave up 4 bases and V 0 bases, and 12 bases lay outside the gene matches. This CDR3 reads CASSLGPRGLSPYEQYF. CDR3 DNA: TGCGCCAGCAGCTTGGGCCCCAGGGGGCTCAGCCCTTACGAGCAGTACTTC. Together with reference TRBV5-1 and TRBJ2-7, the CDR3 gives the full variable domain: KAGVTQTPRYLIKTRGQQVTLSCSPISGHRSVSWYQQTPGQGLQFLFEYFSETQRNKGNFPGRFSGRQFSNSRSEMNVSTLELGDSALYLCASSLGPRGLSPYEQYFGPGTRLTVT.

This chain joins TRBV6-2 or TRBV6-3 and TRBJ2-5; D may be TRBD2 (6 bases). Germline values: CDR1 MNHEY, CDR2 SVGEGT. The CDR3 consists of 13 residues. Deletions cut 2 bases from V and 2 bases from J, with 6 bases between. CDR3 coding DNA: TGTGCCAGCAGTTACGGGGGGCAAGAGACCCAGTACTTC. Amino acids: CASSYGGQETQYF.

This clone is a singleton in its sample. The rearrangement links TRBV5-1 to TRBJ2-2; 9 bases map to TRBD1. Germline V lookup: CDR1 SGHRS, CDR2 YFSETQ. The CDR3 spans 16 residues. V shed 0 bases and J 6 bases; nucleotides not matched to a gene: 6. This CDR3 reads CASSLVGTGLAGELFF. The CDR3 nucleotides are TGCGCCAGCAGCTTGGTGGGGACAGGGCTCGCCGGGGAGCTGTTTTTT.

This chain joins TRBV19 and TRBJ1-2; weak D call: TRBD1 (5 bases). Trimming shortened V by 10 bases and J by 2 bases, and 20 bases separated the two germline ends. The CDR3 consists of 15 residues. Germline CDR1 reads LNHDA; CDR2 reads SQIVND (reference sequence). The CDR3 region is CATITAGGRNYGYTF. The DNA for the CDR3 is TGTGCCACTATAACGGCCGGGGGAAGGAACTATGGCTACACCTTC.

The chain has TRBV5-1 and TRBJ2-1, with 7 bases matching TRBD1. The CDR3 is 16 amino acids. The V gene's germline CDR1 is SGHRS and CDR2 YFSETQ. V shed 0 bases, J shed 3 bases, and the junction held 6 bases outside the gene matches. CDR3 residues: CASSLDRDRIYNEQFF. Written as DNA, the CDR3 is TGCGCCAGCAGCTTGGACCGGGACAGAATCTACAATGAGCAGTTCTTC.

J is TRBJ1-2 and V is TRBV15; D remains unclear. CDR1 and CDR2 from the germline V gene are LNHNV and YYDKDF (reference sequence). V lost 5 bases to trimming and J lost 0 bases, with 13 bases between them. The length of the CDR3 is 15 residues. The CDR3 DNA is TGTGCCACCAGCGATTGGGAAACAGCTAACTATGGCTACACCTTC. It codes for CATSDWETANYGYTF.

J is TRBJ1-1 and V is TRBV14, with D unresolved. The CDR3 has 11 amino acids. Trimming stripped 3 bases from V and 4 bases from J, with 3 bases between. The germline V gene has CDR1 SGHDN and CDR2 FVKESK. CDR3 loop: CASSHSTEAFF. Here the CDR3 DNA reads TGTGCCAGCAGCCACAGCACTGAAGCTTTCTTT.

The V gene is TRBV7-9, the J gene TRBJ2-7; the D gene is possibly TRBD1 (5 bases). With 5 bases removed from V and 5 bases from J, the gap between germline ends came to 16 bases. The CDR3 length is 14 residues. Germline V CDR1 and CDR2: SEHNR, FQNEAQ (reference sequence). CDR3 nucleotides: TGTGCCAGCAGCCTCCTCGGCACAGGAAACGAGCAGTACTTC. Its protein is CASSLLGTGNEQYF.

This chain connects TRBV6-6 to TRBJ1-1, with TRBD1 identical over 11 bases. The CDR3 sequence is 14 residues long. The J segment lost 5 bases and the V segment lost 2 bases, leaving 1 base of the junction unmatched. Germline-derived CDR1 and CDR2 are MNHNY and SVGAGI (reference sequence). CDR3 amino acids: CASSYGQGATEAFF. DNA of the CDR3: TGTGCCAGCAGTTACGGACAGGGGGCGACTGAAGCTTTCTTT.

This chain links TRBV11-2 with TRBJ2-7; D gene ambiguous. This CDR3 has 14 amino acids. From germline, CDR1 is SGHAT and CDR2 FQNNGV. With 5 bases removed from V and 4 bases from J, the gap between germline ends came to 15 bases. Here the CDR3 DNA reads TGTGCCAGCAGCCCCGCGACATTCCGTTACGAGCAGTACTTC. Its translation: CASSPATFRYEQYF.

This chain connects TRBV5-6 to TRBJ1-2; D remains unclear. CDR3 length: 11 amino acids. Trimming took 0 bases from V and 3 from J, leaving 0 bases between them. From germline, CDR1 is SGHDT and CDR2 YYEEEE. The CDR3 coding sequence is TGTGCCAGCAGCTTGGACTATGGCTACACCTTC. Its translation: CASSLDYGYTF.

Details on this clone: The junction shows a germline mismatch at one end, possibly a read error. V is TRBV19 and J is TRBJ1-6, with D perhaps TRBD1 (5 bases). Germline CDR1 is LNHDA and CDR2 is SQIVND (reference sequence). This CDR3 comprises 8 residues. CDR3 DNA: TGTGCCAGTAGTCAGGGACGGTTT. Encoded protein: CASSQGRF.

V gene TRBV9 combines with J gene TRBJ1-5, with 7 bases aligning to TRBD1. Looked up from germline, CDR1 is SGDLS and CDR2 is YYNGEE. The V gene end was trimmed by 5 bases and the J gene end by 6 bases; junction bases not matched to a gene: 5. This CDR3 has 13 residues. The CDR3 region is CASSETGFQPQHF. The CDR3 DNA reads TGTGCCAGCAGTGAGACAGGGTTTCAGCCCCAGCATTTT.

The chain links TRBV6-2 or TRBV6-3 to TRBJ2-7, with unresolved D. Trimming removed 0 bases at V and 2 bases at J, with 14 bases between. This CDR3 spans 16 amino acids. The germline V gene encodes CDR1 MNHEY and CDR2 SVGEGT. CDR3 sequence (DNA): TGTGCCAGCAGTTACTCGCCCGTTAGTCAAACCTACGAGCAGTACTTC. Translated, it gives CASSYSPVSQTYEQYF.

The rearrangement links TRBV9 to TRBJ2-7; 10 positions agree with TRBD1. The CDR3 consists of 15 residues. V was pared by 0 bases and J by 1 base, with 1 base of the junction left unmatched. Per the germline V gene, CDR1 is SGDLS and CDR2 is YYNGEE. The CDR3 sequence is CASSVGQGASYEQYF. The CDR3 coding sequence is TGTGCCAGCAGCGTAGGACAGGGGGCGTCCTACGAGCAGTACTTC.

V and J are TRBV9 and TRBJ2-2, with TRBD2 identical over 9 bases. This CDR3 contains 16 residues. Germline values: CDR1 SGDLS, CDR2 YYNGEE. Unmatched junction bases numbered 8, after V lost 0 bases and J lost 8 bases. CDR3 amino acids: CASSVGRLAGSGELFF. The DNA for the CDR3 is TGTGCCAGCAGCGTAGGAAGGCTAGCGGGGTCTGGGGAGCTGTTTTTT. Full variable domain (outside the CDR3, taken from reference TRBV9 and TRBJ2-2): DSGVTQTPKHLITATGQRVTLRCSPRSGDLSVYWYQQSLDQGLQFLIQYYNGEERAKGNILERFSAQQFPDLHSELNLSSLELGDSALYFCASSVGRLAGSGELFFGEGSRLTVL.